This T cell receptor beta chain was recorded in a study of graft-versus-host responses after intestinal transplantation. The table came from immunoSEQ multiplex PCR; TCRdb's copy has only in-frame clones and leaves some out. Of 95,000 to 150,000 clones listed, 90% to 95% are singletons. For this clone: Its cognate antigen is unknown.

The CDR3 covers 15 residues. Germline CDR1 MRHNA, CDR2 SNTAGT. Trimming removed 6 bases from V and 6 bases from J; junction bases left unmatched: 5. Source: unstimulated CD4+ T cells sorted from spleen or lymph node cells, taken before intestinal transplant. V and J are TRBV6-4 and TRBJ2-1; 13 bases map to TRBD2. The TCR sequence derives from a human donor who received an intestinal transplant. The CDR3 coding sequence is TGTGCCAGCAGGCAACTAGCGGGAGGGGGCAATGAGCAGTTCTTC. Translation: CASRQLAGGGNEQFF.